This TCR beta chain was recovered during a study of T cell responses to AZD1222 COVID-19 vaccine (dated by TCRdb to the early 2020s). General notes on the study: Because spike-specific TCR depth and breadth did not differ between the two schedules, AZD1222 recipients who got a second dose at roughly 4 weeks were pooled with those who got a second dose at roughly 12 weeks. TCR sequencing covered roughly 230 trial participants: around 210 given two doses of AZD1222 and 26 given two doses of MenACWY control vaccine. Trial participants were enrolled by age into 18-55, 56-69 and 70-plus year subgroups, with around 140, 26 and 57 TCR-sequenced participants respectively.

The CDR3 regions of human TCRbeta chains were subjected to immunosequencing. In the paper's pipeline: Repertoire TCRs were checked for matches against a reference library of SARS-CoV-2-specific TCRs that had been generated using the MIRA antigen-specificity platform. Breadth was defined as the fraction of unique TCRs that were SARS-CoV-2-associated, and depth was defined as the fraction of total T cells that were SARS-CoV-2-associated. Using the MIRA data, each spike-specific TCR was mapped to the spike region that the TCR reacts to and placed in a CD4 or CD8 class. Log10-transformed breadth and depth values were compared by one-way ANOVA with Sidak's multiple comparisons tests. The immuneACCESS repertoire file appears here via TCRdb, limited to in-frame rearrangements. These files lack a portion of the clones; in checked studies, under half of the deficit traces to unresolved V genes, and the cause of the others is not known. Clone size and V and J calls were adopted from that table, with D and trimming inferred from the DNA. Within this sample are about 100,000 clones, with about 93% of them counted one time only. The top ten constitute over 1.5% of the sample.

The paper's findings and limits, for the study overall: Vaccine-associated CD4 TCRs spanned the whole spike protein, with dominant responses in regions 160-218 and 743-854. In the small 56-69-year group, the increase in depth fell short of significance, most likely because of low power. Conclusions about previously exposed vaccinees are limited, since just five or six AZD1222 recipients were seropositive for SARS-CoV-2 at baseline. Because no day 14 peak-response samples were available, repertoires were characterized only after the peak T cell response. Participants were mostly white British, with more females than males. The authors suggested clonal diversity may have been underestimated. Reportedly, close to half of the unique spike-specific TCRs recognized epitopes lying outside the regions that are mutated in the B.1.351 and B.1.1.7 variants. After two AZD1222 doses, spike-specific TCR breadth and depth were significantly higher than at day 0 and than in MenACWY recipients.

The V end loses 0 bases and the J end loses 3 bases, and a stretch of 9 bases separates them. CDR1 SQVTM and CDR2 ANQGSEA are derived from the germline V gene. The CDR3 covers 14 residues, taking in both the cysteine and the phenylalanine. Only the CDR3 part of the read is kept: 42 bases, read in frame from the first base. In the case of this clone: This clone's antigen is unknown. One base away there is no much larger clone; base qualities are not given.

Explained via the paper, the time point label denotes: baseline before first vaccination. The vaccinee samples were drawn from two UK trials, COV001 and COV002, one of which was a single-blind randomized controlled phase 2/3 trial testing AZD1222 (ChAdOx1 nCoV-19) in healthy adults. Trial participant PBMC samples were collected at day 0 and day 28 after the second dose for TCRbeta chain sequencing. This material consisted of peripheral blood, taken on day 0 of AZD1222 vaccination. The chain is assembled from TRBV29-1 and TRBJ1-3, with the D gene too uncertain to name. This clonotype originated in an adult in good health. The DNA reads TGCAGCGTTGAAGAGAGGGTGGGTGGAAACACCATATATTTT. It translates as CSVEERVGGNTIYF.